Described below is a single T cell receptor (beta chain) sequence and its context. This sample was included in a study of graft-versus-host responses after intestinal transplantation. The CDR3 has 17 amino acids. From germline, CDR1 is SGHRS and CDR2 YFSETQ. TCRdb's table, derived via immunoSEQ multiplex PCR, lists solely in-frame clones and lacks some. The sample includes about 3,200 clones, approximately 94% of them seen just once. The clonotype comes from a human patient who received an intestinal transplant, so some T cells may come from the graft donor. The chain has TRBV5-1 and TRBJ2-6, with 9 bases fitting TRBD1. The DNA end is a closer match to TRBJ2-7, so the J assignment may be wrong. The sequencing here drew on bone marrow, taken more than 350 days after transplant. CDR3 in amino acids: CASSAGTGIVSSYEQYF. CDR3 nucleotides: TGCGCCAGCAGCGCCGGGACAGGGATCGTGAGCTCCTACGAGCAGTACTTC.